This is a list of T cell receptor beta chains from one sample in a study of blood T cell repertoires in COVID-19. TCRdb's table, derived via immunoSEQ multiplex PCR, lists solely in-frame clones and lacks some. The data contain about 230,000 clones, less than 85% of them singletons. The sample consisted of PBMCs or T cells enriched from blood (not recorded which). Receptors were obtained from a man aged 60 to 75 who had recovered from COVID-19. Both conserved end residues are part of each CDR3.

TRBV11-3	TRBJ1-1	CASSPRDRGNTEAFF
TRBV5-1	TRBJ1-5	CASSPGTGALNQPQHF
TRBV3-1/TRBV3-2	TRBJ1-2	CASSHDRGLNGYTF
TRBV14	TRBJ2-6	CASSAQRLNSGANVLTF
TRBV6-5	TRBJ1-5	CASSWTGNQPQHF
TRBV7-9	TRBJ2-5	CASSLASGTQYF
TRBV6-5	TRBJ2-3	CASRGYKTVSDTQYF
TRBV6-5	TRBJ1-4	CASSRRGGVNEKLFF
TRBV11-2	TRBJ2-7	CASSLITGF
TRBV6-1	TRBJ1-2	CASSEALAANYGYTF
TRBV18	TRBJ1-4	CASSPLLSRAEKLFF
TRBV4-1	TRBJ2-3	CASSQDARTDTQYF
TRBV3-1/TRBV3-2	TRBJ2-5	CASSQVRDKETQYF
TRBV18	TRBJ1-4	CASSPTQATNEKLFF
TRBV11-3	TRBJ2-1	CASSPRTGGGDEQFF
TRBV11-3	TRBJ1-2	CASSPGDRNYGYTF
TRBV18	TRBJ1-3	CASSPPGATGNTIYF
TRBV7-2	TRBJ1-6	CASSIRGREAPLHF
TRBV11-2	TRBJ1-2	CASSVSSRGQGGYTF
TRBV19	TRBJ2-5	CASSGTSGETQYF